This record concerns one TCR beta chain sequence. Its antigen is still unknown. Trimming cost V 4 bases and J 0 bases, with 12 bases left between them. The V gene's germline CDR1 is SEHNR and CDR2 FQNEAQ (reference sequence). There are 16 residues in the CDR3. This entry is derived from a study of cytomegalovirus exposure and HLA in healthy donors. Findings and caveats of the study: Later analysis associated a missense DCLRE1C variant with TCR beta V- and J-gene trimming.

Use of 60 Vbeta and 13 Jbeta primers characterized the PCR. Here immunoSEQ multiplex PCR was the method, and the copy in TCRdb shows in-frame clones only, minus some. The table lists under 200,000 clones, 79% of them singletons. The donors comprised healthy bone marrow donors. The sequencing input was PBMCs. The receptor's source is a woman between 40 and 55 years old in good health and CMV-seronegative. The rearrangement joins TRBV7-9 to TRBJ2-2; D perhaps matches TRBD1 (5 bases). The CDR3 nucleotides are TGTGCCAGCAGCTCCCTGACAGAGTCGAACACCGGGGAGCTGTTTTTT. Its protein product is CASSSLTESNTGELFF.